These T cell receptor beta chains were read from a single sample in a study of blood T cell repertoires in COVID-19. TCRdb's table, derived via immunoSEQ multiplex PCR, lists solely in-frame clones and lacks some. This sample yields fewer than 200,000 clones, of which roughly four fifths are seen a single time; 10% to 15% belongs to the top ten. Sequences were obtained from PBMCs or T cells enriched from blood (not recorded which). The receptors derive from a man between 50 and 59 years old who had recovered from COVID-19. Each CDR3 is given with its conserved first and last residue. The order of the fields is clone size, D gene, J gene, V gene, CDR3 DNA, CDR3 protein. The D gene is left open where the match is weak. Rows give clone size only sometimes, using once, few, many, or a class for an expanded clone.

- - TRBJ1-1 TRBV7-2 TGTGCCAGCAGCTCGCCACCGAGGCCTGAAGCTTTCTTT CASSSPPRPEAFF
- - TRBJ2-7 TRBV5-1 TGCGCCAGCAGCTTGGTTCCGGGTTACGAGCAGTACTTC CASSLVPGYEQYF
once - TRBJ1-4 TRBV4-3 TGCGCCAGCAGCCAAGATCTGGCTCGGGAGAGGGGTGAAAAACTGTTTTTT CASSQDLARERGEKLFF
- TRBD1 TRBJ1-6 TRBV27 TGTGCCAGCAGTTTATGGGGCAGGGGGCATTCACCCCTCCACTTT CASSLWGRGHSPLHF
- - TRBJ1-5 TRBV2 TGTGCCAGCCACAAGAATCAGCCCCAGCATTTT CASHKNQPQHF
- TRBD1 TRBJ1-3 TRBV19 TGTGCCGGACAGGGTTCTGGAAACACCATATATTTT CAGQGSGNTIYF
- TRBD1 TRBJ1-2 TRBV29-1 TGCAGCGTTGATGGCGAGGGACAGGGGAACTATGGCTACACCTTC CSVDGEGQGNYGYTF
- TRBD1 TRBJ2-7 TRBV27 TGTGCCAGCAGTTTAGACAGGGGCCACGAGCAGTACTTC CASSLDRGHEQYF
- TRBD1 TRBJ1-2 TRBV4-1 TGCGCCAGCAGCAACCAGGGGGCTGACTATGGCTACACCTTC CASSNQGADYGYTF
once - TRBJ2-7 TRBV29-1 TGCAGCGTTTTGGAGGGGACCACCGAGCAGTACTTC CSVLEGTTEQYF
- - TRBJ1-1 TRBV12-5 TGTGCTAGTGGTGGCGGTCCAGCAGGGGTCATCACTGAAGCTTTCTTT CASGGGPAGVITEAFF
few - TRBJ2-7 TRBV28 TGTGCCAGCAGTTTAGGAGGGGCCGGCTTCTACGAGCAGTACTTC CASSLGGAGFYEQYF
- TRBD2 TRBJ2-3 TRBV11-3 TGTGCCAGCAGCTTGAGTTCCGGGACTAGCGGGGGGGCGTCTGATACGCAGTATTTT CASSLSSGTSGGASDTQYF
- - TRBJ2-7 TRBV10-3 TGTGCCATCAGTGGGACTGCAGACGAGCAGTACTTC CAISGTADEQYF
- - TRBJ1-1 TRBV5-8 TGTGCCAGCGGAAGAGGGAGGTTGAACACTGAAGCTTTCTTT CASGRGRLNTEAFF
once - TRBJ1-1 TRBV4-1 TGCGCCAGCAGCCAAGATCGGTTGAACACTGAAGCTTTCTTT CASSQDRLNTEAFF
- - TRBJ1-6 TRBV7-9 TGTGCCAGCAGCTTAATCGGGGGGACCGTCAATTCACCCCTCCACTTT CASSLIGGTVNSPLHF
- TRBD1 TRBJ1-3 TRBV5-1 TGCGCCAGCAGCTTACAGGGGGTCTCTGGAAACACCATATATTTT CASSLQGVSGNTIYF
- TRBD2 TRBJ2-3 TRBV19 TGTGCCAGTAGTATGGGGGGGGAAAGTAGCACAGATACGCAGTATTTT CASSMGGESSTDTQYF
few TRBD1 TRBJ1-5 TRBV6-4 TGTGCCAGCAGTCCGACGGACAGGGTTCCGCCCCAGCATTTT CASSPTDRVPPQHF
- - TRBJ1-1 TRBV27 TGTGCCAGCAGTTTTGGGGCTATGAACACTGAAGCTTTCTTT CASSFGAMNTEAFF
- TRBD1 TRBJ1-2 TRBV4-2 TGTGCCAGCAGCCACACCGACGCACAGGGGGCGAGTGGCTACACCTTC CASSHTDAQGASGYTF
once - TRBJ1-5 TRBV7-2 TGTGCCAGCGGTGACAGTCAGCCCCAGCATTTT CASGDSQPQHF
- - TRBJ2-1 TRBV2 TGTGCCAGCAGGACCGGGATAAAAAATGAGCAGTTCTTC CASRTGIKNEQFF
- - TRBJ1-1 TRBV19 TGTGCCAGTACCACCCTGGGGAAGGGGCGCGTGAACACTGAAGCTTTCTTT CASTTLGKGRVNTEAFF
- - TRBJ1-2 TRBV6-1 TGTGCCAGCAGTGAAGACAGGGTCGGAAACTATGGCTACACCTTC CASSEDRVGNYGYTF
- TRBD1 TRBJ2-7 TRBV5-4 TGTGCCAGCAGCGGAACAGGGGACAGATCCTACGAGCAGTACTTC CASSGTGDRSYEQYF
- - TRBJ2-5 TRBV6-5 TGTGCCAGCAGTTACTCGAGGTCCAGCGGAGGAGAGACCCAGTACTTC CASSYSRSSGGETQYF
- TRBD2 TRBJ2-3 TRBV11-2 TGTGCCAGCAGCCCACAAGCGGGGGGGTCGGGAGATACGCAGTATTTT CASSPQAGGSGDTQYF
- - TRBJ1-1 TRBV7-2 TGTGCCAGCAGCTTAGCACAGGGCACTGAAGCTTTCTTT CASSLAQGTEAFF
- TRBD1 TRBJ2-1 TRBV9 TGTGCCAGCAGGGCCGGGACAGAGTACAATGAGCAGTTCTTC CASRAGTEYNEQFF
few TRBD1 TRBJ2-7 TRBV7-8 TGTGCCAGCAGCTTTACACAGGGGGCGCGAGGGTACGAGCAGTACTTC CASSFTQGARGYEQYF
- TRBD1 TRBJ1-2 TRBV9 TGTGCCAGCAGCGTTCCGGACAGGCCCCTAACTAACTATGGCTACACCTTC CASSVPDRPLTNYGYTF
- - TRBJ2-1 TRBV5-1 TGCGCCAGCAGCTTGGTCCTCAGGGGTGCAGGAGCTAATGAGCAGTTCTTC CASSLVLRGAGANEQFF
- TRBD1 TRBJ1-6 TRBV11-2 TGTGCCAGCAGCTTGACAGCCATCAAAGGGGGCTCTTATAATTCACCCCTCCACTTT CASSLTAIKGGSYNSPLHF
- TRBD1 TRBJ2-7 TRBV11-1 TGTGCCAGCAGCTGGGGGACAGGGAGCTCCTACGAGCAGTACTTC CASSWGTGSSYEQYF
few - TRBJ2-1 TRBV14 TGTGCCAGCAGCCAAGTTAGGACTTTACGGAATGAGCAGTTCTTC CASSQVRTLRNEQFF
- - TRBJ2-7 TRBV2 TGTGCCAGCAGTCCACCGAACAGGGAGACCTACGAGCAGTACTTC CASSPPNRETYEQYF
- TRBD2 TRBJ2-1 TRBV9 TGTGCCAGCAGCGTAGGCCTAGCGGTCCACGACCTCTTCTTC CASSVGLAVHDLFF
- - TRBJ1-1 TRBV6-5 TGTGCCAGCACCGTGACGGGGGACGGCACTGAAGCTTTCTTT CASTVTGDGTEAFF
- - TRBJ2-7 TRBV19 TGTGCCAGTAGTATGGAAGCAGGCCCCACCTACGAGCAGTACTTC CASSMEAGPTYEQYF
- - TRBJ1-1 TRBV5-1 TGCGCCAGCAGCCCGCAGGGATTTGAAGCTTTCTTT CASSPQGFEAFF
- - TRBJ1-1 TRBV5-4 TGTGCCAGCAGCATCGAAGGCCGAGGCACTGAAGCTTTCTTT CASSIEGRGTEAFF
- TRBD1 TRBJ1-2 TRBV27 TGTGCCAGCAGTTATGGAGGGGGCTACTATGGCTACACCTTC CASSYGGGYYGYTF
- - TRBJ1-1 TRBV11-2 TGTGCCAGCAGCTCCTCAGGGATGACTGAAGCTTTCTTT CASSSSGMTEAFF
- TRBD1 TRBJ2-7 TRBV4-1 TGCGCCAGCAGCGCAAGTGGGACAGGGTCGGGGTATGAGCAGTACTTC CASSASGTGSGYEQYF
- - TRBJ1-2 TRBV7-9 TGTGCCAGCAGCTTAGCGCACAGCCTCTATGGCTACACCTTC CASSLAHSLYGYTF
- - TRBJ2-1 TRBV28 TGTGCCAGCAGTTCGGACAGTCCACCTAGGGGTGAGCAGTTCTTC CASSSDSPPRGEQFF
- - TRBJ1-6 TRBV4-2 TGTGCCAGCAGCCAAGTGAGGCACGCGGATTCACCCCTCCACTTT CASSQVRHADSPLHF
- TRBD2 TRBJ2-3 TRBV4-2 TGTGCCAGCAGCCAATCGACCCTGATTTCTAGCGGGGGGTCTTTTAGCACAGATACGCAGTATTTT CASSQSTLISSGGSFSTDTQYF